The 19 T cell receptor beta chains below all came from one sample that was sequenced in a study of blood T cell repertoires in COVID-19. Assay: immunoSEQ multiplex PCR; the TCRdb copy retains only in-frame clones and omits some. The repertoire consists of roughly 15,000 clones, with around 87% occurring once and the leading ten covering about a sixth. Specimen: peripheral blood. The origin of the receptors is a man aged 50-59 years with active COVID-19.

This rearrangement joins TRBV5-1 to TRBJ2-7, with TRBD2 identical over 12 bases. CDR1 is SGHRS and CDR2 is YFSETQ in the germline V gene. After removal of 4 bases from V and 7 bases from J, the junction contained 6 bases not matched to a gene. The length of the CDR3 is 14 residues. In DNA form, the CDR3 reads TGCGCCAGCAGCCAAGAAGGACTAGCGGGAGAGCAGTACTTC. Protein product: CASSQEGLAGEQYF. Based on the CDR3 plus reference TRBV5-1 and TRBJ2-7, the full variable domain is KAGVTQTPRYLIKTRGQQVTLSCSPISGHRSVSWYQQTPGQGLQFLFEYFSETQRNKGNFPGRFSGRQFSNSRSEMNVSTLELGDSALYLCASSQEGLAGEQYFGPGTRLTVT.

The genes are TRBV7-3 and TRBJ2-1, with a possible D match to TRBD1 (6 bases). Looked up from germline, CDR1 is SGHTA and CDR2 is FQGTGA. Trimming took off 0 bases at V and 13 bases at J, with 13 bases between the two ends. The CDR3 spans 13 residues. CDR3 in amino acids: CASSLTYREIQFF. The DNA of the CDR3 is TGTGCCAGCAGCTTAACCTACAGGGAGATTCAGTTCTTC.

The rearrangement joins TRBV6-2 or TRBV6-3 to TRBJ2-3; 7 bases are shared with TRBD2. V was pared by 0 bases and J by 3 bases, with 12 bases of the junction left unmatched. The CDR3 runs to 18 residues. Germline CDR1 reads MNHEY; CDR2 reads SVGEGT. The CDR3 DNA reads as TGTGCCAGCAGTTACTCGATGGGCGGGAGTATTGTGACAGATACGCAGTATTTT. Translating it yields CASSYSMGGSIVTDTQYF.

The chain uses TRBV29-1 and TRBJ2-3, with 10 bases fitting TRBD2. The CDR3 covers 15 residues. Trimming took 2 bases from V and 3 from J; bases not matched to a gene: 5. The germline V gene encodes CDR1 SQVTM and CDR2 ANQGSEA. The CDR3 sequence is CSVEMASGRTDTQYF. CDR3 coding DNA: TGCAGCGTTGAAATGGCTAGCGGGAGAACAGATACGCAGTATTTT.

V is TRBV4-1 and J is TRBJ2-1; 11 bases align to TRBD2. The length of the CDR3 is 13 residues. Losses at the gene ends were 1 base for V and 15 bases for J; bases not matched to a gene: 5. From germline, CDR1 is MGHRA and CDR2 YSYEKL. The CDR3 DNA reads TGCGCCAGCAGCCAAGTGGGACTAGCGGACCGGTTCTTC. It codes for CASSQVGLADRFF.

This chain joins TRBV27 and TRBJ2-3, with 10 bases identical to TRBD2. Germline values: CDR1 MNHEY, CDR2 SMNVEV (reference sequence). This CDR3 is built from 17 residues. Trimming took 6 bases from V and 2 from J; bases not matched to a gene: 11. CDR3 protein: CASRPLAGGPYTDTQYF. The CDR3, as DNA: TGTGCCAGCAGACCCTTAGCGGGAGGACCCTACACAGATACGCAGTATTTT.

This chain uses TRBV27 with TRBJ2-1; TRBD2 might be the D (6 bases). This CDR3 spans 17 amino acids. Germline assignment: CDR1 MNHEY and CDR2 SMNVEV (reference sequence). V lost 6 bases and J lost 4, with 22 bases in between. The CDR3 loop is CASSRAETGVAYNEQFF. The CDR3 nucleotides are TGTGCCAGCAGCCGAGCAGAGACGGGAGTAGCTTACAATGAGCAGTTCTTC.

A single count supports this clone. The chain joins TRBV6-5 to TRBJ1-1; D may be TRBD1 (6 bases). This CDR3 has 14 residues. The V and J ends lost 2 bases and 6 bases respectively, with 13 bases between them. Germline V gene data show CDR1 as MNHEY and CDR2 as SVGAGI. The CDR3 DNA reads TGTGCCAGCAGTTACCTGGACAGAGCTTCTGAAGCTTTCTTT. This translates into CASSYLDRASEAFF.

The rearrangement links TRBV7-3 to TRBJ2-2; TRBD2 aligns across 15 bases. CDR1 is SGHTA and CDR2 is FQGTGA in the germline V gene. This CDR3 is built from 19 residues. With V trimmed by 5 bases and J by 3 bases, 10 bases remained unmatched. CDR3 protein: CASSPRGTSGRLYTGELFF. The CDR3 region has the DNA TGTGCCAGCAGCCCAAGGGGGACTAGCGGGAGGTTGTACACCGGGGAGCTGTTTTTT.

The CDR3 loop reads CASGLGQGSTEAFF. CDR3 bases: TGCGCCAGCGGCCTGGGACAGGGTTCCACTGAAGCTTTCTTT. The chain is built from TRBV5-1 and TRBJ1-1, with TRBD1 identical over 9 bases. The CDR3 has 14 residues. Germline-derived CDR1 and CDR2 are SGHRS and YFSETQ. V gave up 7 bases and J gave up 4 bases; unmatched junction bases: 8. Based on the CDR3 plus reference TRBV5-1 and TRBJ1-1, the full variable domain is KAGVTQTPRYLIKTRGQQVTLSCSPISGHRSVSWYQQTPGQGLQFLFEYFSETQRNKGNFPGRFSGRQFSNSRSEMNVSTLELGDSALYLCASGLGQGSTEAFFGQGTRLTVV.

The rearrangement links TRBV3-1 (or the pseudogene TRBV3-2) to TRBJ2-2; possibly TRBD2 for D (6 bases). There are 14 residues in the CDR3. V shed 3 bases and J shed 3 bases, with 8 bases lying between them. Germline-derived CDR1 and CDR2 are LGHDT and YNNKEL (reference sequence). CDR3 in DNA: TGTGCCAGCAGCCAGGGACTTCACACCGGGGAGCTGTTTTTT. Protein sequence: CASSQGLHTGELFF.

The chain joins TRBV19 to TRBJ1-5; perhaps TRBD1 as D (6 bases). The CDR3 length is 15 residues. With 4 bases removed from V and 1 base from J, the gap between germline ends came to 11 bases. The germline gives CDR1 LNHDA, CDR2 SQIVND (reference sequence). DNA for the CDR3: TGTGCCAGTAGTAAACAGGGACGAAGCAATCAGCCCCAGCATTTT. It specifies CASSKQGRSNQPQHF.

The J gene is TRBJ2-2, the V gene TRBV11-2, with D possibly TRBD1 on 6 matching bases. Per the germline V gene, CDR1 is SGHAT and CDR2 is FQNNGV. V was clipped by 5 bases and J by 1 base, with 8 bases between them. The CDR3 covers 14 residues. In DNA form, the CDR3 reads TGTGCCAGCAGCCCGACAGGGAACACCGGGGAGCTGTTTTTT. Translating it yields CASSPTGNTGELFF.

The V and J genes are TRBV14 and TRBJ2-7, with 9 bases matching TRBD1. The ends lost 4 bases at V and 0 bases at J; junction bases unmatched: 7. CDR1 SGHDN and CDR2 FVKESK come from the germline V gene. This CDR3 has 16 residues. The CDR3 bases are TGTGCCAGCAGCCTTGTACTGGGACAGGGCTCCTACGAGCAGTACTTC. It translates to CASSLVLGQGSYEQYF.

This clone was counted between two and nine times. The V and J genes are TRBV6-5 and TRBJ1-6; tentatively, D is TRBD1 (6 bases). This CDR3 has 13 residues. V was clipped by 6 bases and J by 5 bases, with 8 bases between them. Germline V gene data show CDR1 as MNHEY and CDR2 as SVGAGI. This CDR3 reads CASRRGNNSPLHF. The CDR3 bases are TGTGCCAGCAGGAGGGGGAATAATTCACCCCTCCACTTT.

The CDR3 DNA is TGTGCCAGCAGTACACAGGGGTATCAGCCCCAGCATTTT. As protein: CASSTQGYQPQHF. V and J are TRBV6-5 and TRBJ1-5; TRBD1 matches at 7 bases. The CDR3 extends over 13 amino acids. V gave up 5 bases and J gave up 5 bases; unmatched junction bases: 3. From germline, CDR1 is MNHEY and CDR2 SVGAGI.

The J gene is TRBJ1-2, the V gene TRBV6-1; TRBD1 matches at 8 bases. This CDR3 spans 13 amino acids. In germline, CDR1 is MNHNS, CDR2 SASEGT. Losses at the gene ends were 0 bases for V and 13 bases for J; bases not matched to a gene: 7. The CDR3 coding sequence is TGTGCCAGCAGTGAAGCAGCCAGGGGGCTACCCACCTTC. The encoded protein is CASSEAARGLPTF.

The rearrangement uses TRBV6-5 and TRBJ2-5; D not resolved. CDR1 and CDR2 from the germline V gene are MNHEY and SVGAGI. Trimming shortened V by 4 bases and J by 7 bases, and 10 bases separated the two germline ends. The CDR3 has 12 residues. CDR3 sequence reads: CASSSPLGTQYF. As DNA, the CDR3 is TGTGCCAGCAGTTCTCCACTTGGGACCCAGTACTTC.

This chain links TRBV28 with TRBJ1-1, with D maybe TRBD1 (5 bases). Looked up from germline, CDR1 is MDHEN and CDR2 is SYDVKM. V lost 5 bases, J lost 10 bases, and 14 bases lay in between. The CDR3 is made up of 12 amino acids. CDR3 DNA: TGTGCCAGCAGTGGTTCAGGGAAGGGAGCTTTCTTT. As protein: CASSGSGKGAFF.